The 6 T cell receptor beta chains below all came from one sample that was sequenced in a study of T cell repertoires in cytomegalovirus infection (dated by TCRdb to about 2019). TCRdb records Illumina HiSeq 1500 as the sequencer. TCRdb reworked the public reads: Q25 trimming with fastp, MiXCR clone assembly, productive beta chains retained. Every distinct CDR3 protein forms one entry, paired with its most common genes and DNA. Recorded for this sample are a few hundred thousand distinct CDR3 sequences; about a sixth of them occurred a single time. The ten largest make up approximately 10% of the sample. The specimen sequenced was PBMCs. These receptors all come from a human donor in good health (CMV status not recorded). Some clones in this sample may be carry-over from other donors' samples.

This chain uses TRBV7-6 with TRBJ2-1, with 9 bases fitting TRBD1. Germline V lookup: CDR1 SGHVS, CDR2 FNYEAQ. The CDR3 contains 15 residues. V lost 5 bases and J lost 6; bases outside the gene matches: 8. CDR3 coding DNA: TGTGCCAGCAGCGCCCCGGGACAGGGTTCCAATGAGCAGTTCTTC. This gives the protein CASSAPGQGSNEQFF.

The gene calls are TRBV28 and TRBJ2-7; a weak D match, TRBD1 (5 bases). Germline CDR1 is MDHEN and CDR2 is SYDVKM. The CDR3 is 12 amino acids. Trimming took off 8 bases at V and 3 bases at J, with 11 bases between the two ends. The CDR3 spells CASAIGDYEQYF. In nucleotides, the CDR3 is TGTGCCAGCGCCATAGGGGACTACGAGCAGTACTTC.

This clonotype was picked up many times. In DNA form, the CDR3 reads TGCGCCAGCAGCCCGGTGGCGGGGCCTAATGAAAAACTGTTTTTT. Amino acids: CASSPVAGPNEKLFF. The V and J genes are TRBV4-1 and TRBJ1-4; TRBD1 is a possible D gene (5 bases). V was clipped by 4 bases and J by 3 bases, with 12 bases between them. Germline V CDR1 and CDR2: MGHRA, YSYEKL. The CDR3 extends over 15 amino acids.

In its sample, this clonotype was seen a few times. This may be a read error: a much more frequent sequence differs by one nucleotide. The chain uses TRBV27 and TRBJ2-1, with 11 bases that match TRBD2. The length of the CDR3 is 15 residues. V was clipped by 5 bases and J by 5 bases; unmatched bases: 5. The germline V gene has CDR1 MNHEY and CDR2 SMNVEV (reference sequence). The CDR3 spells CASSPGTSGHNEQFF. CDR3 DNA: TGTGCCAGCAGTCCCGGGACTAGCGGACACAATGAGCAGTTCTTC.

This clonotype has just one count. The chain joins TRBV6-7 to TRBJ2-7; TRBD1 matches 7 bases. TRBV6-7 is placed among ORFs of uncertain function. This CDR3 has 14 residues. Germline trimming cut 6 bases from V and 2 bases from J; bases unmatched to any gene: 7. The CDR3 DNA reads as TGTGCCAGCAGACCCGGGACAGCTACCTACGAGCAGTACTTC. Protein sequence: CASRPGTATYEQYF.

The chain carries TRBV28 and TRBJ2-7; TRBD2 matches at 14 bases. The CDR3 is made up of 16 amino acids. The V and J ends lost 6 bases and 1 base, in that order; junction bases with no gene match: 5. Germline CDR1 MDHEN, CDR2 SYDVKM. CDR3: CASRGLAGDRSYEQYF. The DNA for the CDR3 is TGTGCCAGCAGGGGACTAGCGGGGGACCGATCCTACGAGCAGTACTTC.